This TCR beta chain was identified during a study of T cells after yellow fever vaccination (dated by TCRdb to between 2017 and 2020). With regard to the full study: The SMART-Seq v4 Ultra Low Input RNA kit was used to prepare libraries from fractions with low cell numbers. Two healthy male donors, one aged 18 to 30 and one aged 30 to 40 years, made up the cohort. Blood was collected at multiple timepoints before and after primary and secondary immunization, and bulk PBMC replicates and cell subsets were isolated. To follow T-cell clones before and after primary and booster YFV17D yellow fever vaccination, bulk TCR alpha and beta repertoires were sequenced over time. The full study reports these points: After the booster, most clones that had expanded after primary vaccination were detected again (nearly 97% of CD4 and around nine tenths of CD8), suggesting broad maintenance of memory. A small share of clonotypes was detected in both CD4 and CD8 compartments, with the overlap likely arising from convergent recombination. Compared with the primary T-cell response, the secondary T-cell response was weaker but faster, peaking on day 5 rather than day 15. Because the study included only two donors, the extent to which the findings can be generalized is limited. Because abundant contaminating clonotypes from the bulk population could be contained in FACS-sorted repertoires, computational filtering was required.

In this sample, this clonotype turned up a few times. Its antigen has not been determined. Within one base of it there is no much larger clone, and no base qualities were kept. A distance of 6 bases separates the germline ends of V and J, which lose 5 bases and 4 bases respectively. From the cysteine up to the valine, the CDR3 has a length of 11 residues. Only the CDR3 DNA stays, 33 bases, in frame from base 1. From a lookup of the germline V gene, CDR1 and CDR2 are MNHNS and SASEGT. TCR cDNA was synthesized by 5'RACE template switching, through which a universal primer site and unique molecular identifiers were introduced. Priming for cDNA synthesis came from both the TCR alpha and TCR beta constant segments. Library amplification used two PCR steps, and the second PCR step added sample barcodes and sequencing adapters. Libraries were sequenced on Illumina HiSeq 2500 (2x100 bp) or NovaSeq (2x150 bp). Regarding the original processing steps: Demultiplexing of reads and collapsing into UMI consensus sequences were performed with MIGEC, and V(D)J alignment was carried out with MiXCR. Clonotypes responding to the vaccine were identified with edgeR on replicate PBMC samples, with the criteria of FDR below 0.01 and a log2 fold change above 5 up to day 15. Each bulk clonotype was labeled CD4 or CD8 based on which sequenced repertoire, CD4 or CD8, contained the clonotype at higher abundance. TCRdb cleaned the public reads at Q25 with fastp, built clones with MiXCR and kept in-frame beta chains. For every CDR3 protein sequence, its rows merge into one entry that carries the most common genes and DNA. It is TCRdb's table, rather than the study itself, that gives the V and J calls and clone size. This sample holds around 350,000 distinct CDR3 sequences; under 14% were observed only once. Clones ranked in the top ten supply less than 20% of the sample.

The sample's treatment or condition label, in plain terms: live attenuated yellow fever vaccine strain. Two biological replicates of bulk PBMCs were collected at each blood-draw timepoint. A standard Ficoll-Paque protocol was used to isolate PBMCs from peripheral blood. TriZol was used to extract RNA from bulk PBMCs, from CD4 and CD8 fractions, and from dextramer-positive and dextramer-negative fractions. The rearrangement joined TRBV6-1 to TRBJ2-7; TRBD2 is perhaps the D gene, given 6 matching bases. Here the sequenced sample was PBMCs, taken on the day of the first yellow fever vaccination. This TCR was sampled from a man between 18 and 29 years old who received the YFV17D yellow fever vaccine. The nucleotide sequence reads as follows: TGTGCCAGCAGTCGGGAGTACGAGCAGTACGTC. The translation is CASSREYEQYV.